This T cell receptor beta chain was captured in a study of OX40 agonist ivuxolimab in advanced cancers. Study at large: More than 35% of patients had received prior checkpoint inhibitor therapy. Study observations and caveats: Fewer expanded clones were found on average in CD4+ than in CD8+ T cells.

TCRdb's copy holds only in-frame clones and misses some; the assay was immunoSEQ multiplex PCR. The top ten hold more than 2% of the sample, which has 82,000 or so clones, more than 70% seen once. Regarding this clone: Its antigen is still unknown.

The receptor comes from an adult with an advanced solid tumor such as melanoma, head and neck, liver or kidney cancer. Here the sequenced sample was CD4+ or CD8+ T cells sorted from blood, taken in a trial of the OX40 agonist ivuxolimab.

As DNA, the CDR3 is TGCGCCAGCAGCTTTGGCAGGGTTAATGAGCAGTTCTTC. Translating gives CASSFGRVNEQFF. The chain links TRBV5-1 to TRBJ2-1, with D possibly being TRBD1 (5 bases). The V gene lost 2 bases and the J gene lost 7 bases, with 10 bases spanning the gap. From germline, CDR1 is SGHRS and CDR2 YFSETQ. The CDR3 loop spans 13 amino acids.